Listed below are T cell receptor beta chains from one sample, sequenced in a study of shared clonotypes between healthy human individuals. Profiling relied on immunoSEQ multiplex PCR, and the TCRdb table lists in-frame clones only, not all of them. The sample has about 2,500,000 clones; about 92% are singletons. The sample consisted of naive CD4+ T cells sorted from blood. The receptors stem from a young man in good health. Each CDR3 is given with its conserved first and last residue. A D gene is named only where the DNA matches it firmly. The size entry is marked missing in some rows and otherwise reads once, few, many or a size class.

CDR3: CASSQGGGTGELFF
DNA: TGCGCCAGCAGCCAAGGAGGGGGCACCGGGGAGCTGTTTTTT
size: .
J: TRBJ2-2
D: .
V: TRBV4-3

CDR3: CASSQAAVGEIYEQYF
DNA: TGTGCCAGCAGCCAAGCTGCGGTAGGGGAAATTTACGAGCAGTACTTC
size: .
J: TRBJ2-7
D: .
V: TRBV4-2

CDR3: CALGTGLGESNQPQHF
DNA: TGTGCGCTTGGGACAGGGTTGGGCGAGAGCAATCAGCCCCAGCATTTT
size: .
J: TRBJ1-5
D: TRBD1
V: TRBV30

CDR3: CASSPLAGSNQPQHF
DNA: TGTGCCAGCTCACCACTTGCAGGCAGCAATCAGCCCCAGCATTTT
size: .
J: TRBJ1-5
D: .
V: TRBV18

CDR3: CASSFDPGLAGPSYEQYF
DNA: TGTGCCAGCAGCTTCGACCCCGGACTAGCGGGTCCCTCCTACGAGCAGTACTTC
size: .
J: TRBJ2-7
D: TRBD2
V: TRBV7-8

CDR3: CASSEVGRNTEAFF
DNA: TGTGCCAGCAGTGAAGTGGGGCGGAACACTGAAGCTTTCTTT
size: .
J: TRBJ1-1
D: .
V: TRBV6-1

CDR3: CASNRYSGSEDTQYF
DNA: TGTGCTAGCAACAGGTATAGCGGGAGCGAAGATACGCAGTATTTT
size: .
J: TRBJ2-3
D: TRBD2
V: TRBV7-7

CDR3: CASSELAAFYEQYF
DNA: TGTGCCAGCAGTGAGCTAGCGGCCTTCTACGAGCAGTACTTC
size: .
J: TRBJ2-7
D: TRBD2
V: TRBV6-4

CDR3: CASSGDRGLLVF
DNA: TGTGCCAGCAGTGGGGACAGGGGCCTCCTTGTCTTC
size: once
J: TRBJ2-1
D: TRBD1
V: TRBV2

CDR3: CASSLERFYNEQFF
DNA: TGCGCCAGCAGCTTGGAACGTTTCTACAATGAGCAGTTCTTC
size: .
J: TRBJ2-1
D: .
V: TRBV5-1

CDR3: CASSPTVGEQYF
DNA: TGTGCCAGCTCACCGACCGTTGGCGAGCAGTACTTC
size: .
J: TRBJ2-7
D: .
V: TRBV18

CDR3: CAWSTGDEQYF
DNA: TGTGCCTGGAGTACAGGGGACGAGCAGTACTTC
size: .
J: TRBJ2-7
D: TRBD1
V: TRBV30

CDR3: CASSLRGTDTDTQYF
DNA: TGTGCCAGCAGCTTACGCGGGACTGACACAGATACGCAGTATTTT
size: .
J: TRBJ2-3
D: .
V: TRBV7-2

CDR3: CAVKRGTSGGNEQFF
DNA: TGTGCCGTAAAGCGTGGGACTAGCGGGGGCAATGAGCAGTTCTTC
size: .
J: TRBJ2-1
D: TRBD2
V: TRBV10-3

CDR3: CASSLVGTSYTGELFF
DNA: TGTGCCAGCAGCTTAGTGGGGACATCCTACACCGGGGAGCTGTTTTTT
size: .
J: TRBJ2-2
D: .
V: TRBV7-2

CDR3: CARGTGGNSGANVLTF
DNA: TGTGCCAGGGGCACAGGGGGTAACTCTGGGGCCAACGTCCTGACTTTC
size: .
J: TRBJ2-6
D: TRBD1
V: TRBV28

CDR3: CASSLQMGTEAFF
DNA: TGTGCCAGCAGCTTACAGATGGGCACTGAAGCTTTCTTT
size: .
J: TRBJ1-1
D: .
V: TRBV7-9

CDR3: CASSIRGDQPQHF
DNA: TGTGCCAGTAGTATCAGGGGGGATCAGCCCCAGCATTTT
size: .
J: TRBJ1-5
D: TRBD1
V: TRBV19

CDR3: CASSLPEVRAKQFF
DNA: TGTGCCAGCAGTTTACCTGAGGTTCGGGCAAAGCAGTTCTTC
size: .
J: TRBJ2-1
D: .
V: TRBV28

CDR3: CASSPLPGGNEQFF
DNA: TGTGCCAGCTCACCGCTACCAGGGGGCAATGAGCAGTTCTTC
size: .
J: TRBJ2-1
D: TRBD1
V: TRBV18

CDR3: CASSDGLEQYF
DNA: TGCGCCAGCAGTGACGGCCTCGAGCAGTACTTC
size: .
J: TRBJ2-7
D: .
V: TRBV10-1

CDR3: CASSRDRVTEAFF
DNA: TGCGCCAGCAGTCGGGACAGGGTAACTGAAGCTTTCTTT
size: .
J: TRBJ1-1
D: TRBD1
V: TRBV10-1

CDR3: CASGGTEYYEQYF
DNA: TGTGCCAGCGGGGGGACAGAGTACTACGAGCAGTACTTC
size: .
J: TRBJ2-7
D: .
V: TRBV6-5

CDR3: CASSIDRGLGNQPQHF
DNA: TGTGCCAGTAGTATAGACCGGGGTCTGGGCAATCAGCCCCAGCATTTT
size: .
J: TRBJ1-5
D: .
V: TRBV19

CDR3: CASSLGGQGSSPLHF
DNA: TGTGCCAGCAGTTTAGGAGGACAGGGTAGTTCACCCCTCCACTTT
size: once
J: TRBJ1-6
D: TRBD1
V: TRBV28

CDR3: CASSFRSAGGSGELFF
DNA: TGCGCCAGCAGCTTTAGGTCAGCGGGAGGGTCCGGGGAGCTGTTTTTT
size: .
J: TRBJ2-2
D: TRBD2
V: TRBV5-1

CDR3: CASSYDRGLYSGNTIYF
DNA: TGTGCCAGCAGCTACGACAGGGGGCTGTACTCTGGAAACACCATATATTTT
size: .
J: TRBJ1-3
D: TRBD1
V: TRBV11-2

CDR3: CASSLAGAGNTIYF
DNA: TGTGCCAGCAGCTTGGCCGGCGCTGGAAACACCATATATTTT
size: .
J: TRBJ1-3
D: .
V: TRBV5-6

CDR3: CASSTGTYEQYF
DNA: TGTGCCAGCTCGACCGGTACCTACGAGCAGTACTTC
size: .
J: TRBJ2-7
D: .
V: TRBV7-9

CDR3: CASSDSGLSARAQGWQYF
DNA: TGTGCCAGCAGTGACTCGGGTCTTTCGGCCAGGGCCCAGGGTTGGCAGTATTTT
size: .
J: TRBJ2-3
D: .
V: TRBV6-4

CDR3: CASSYLAGINEQYF
DNA: TGTGCCAGCAGTTACTTGGCAGGTATCAACGAGCAGTACTTC
size: once
J: TRBJ2-7
D: .
V: TRBV6-5

CDR3: CASSLSSSRYNEQFF
DNA: TGTGCCAGCAGCTTGTCCAGTTCACGCTACAATGAGCAGTTCTTC
size: .
J: TRBJ2-1
D: .
V: TRBV5-4

CDR3: CASSPRTDGNTEAFF
DNA: TGCGCCAGCAGCCCCCGGACAGACGGGAACACTGAAGCTTTCTTT
size: .
J: TRBJ1-1
D: .
V: TRBV5-1

CDR3: CASSLVPAAPHQPQHF
DNA: TGTGCCAGCAGCTTGGTACCGGCAGCCCCTCATCAGCCCCAGCATTTT
size: .
J: TRBJ1-5
D: .
V: TRBV5-8

CDR3: CASSEANGNQPQHF
DNA: TGTGCCAGCAGTGAAGCAAACGGGAACCAGCCCCAGCATTTT
size: .
J: TRBJ1-5
D: .
V: TRBV6-1

CDR3: CASKTLAGVNEQFF
DNA: TGTGCCAGTAAGACACTAGCGGGAGTCAATGAGCAGTTCTTC
size: .
J: TRBJ2-1
D: TRBD2
V: TRBV19

CDR3: CASSLDDRTSGNTIYF
DNA: TGCGCCAGCAGCTTGGATGACAGAACCTCTGGAAACACCATATATTTT
size: .
J: TRBJ1-3
D: .
V: TRBV5-1

CDR3: CASSLTSGGYEQYF
DNA: TGTGCCAGCTCACTGACTAGCGGGGGTTACGAGCAGTACTTC
size: .
J: TRBJ2-7
D: TRBD2
V: TRBV18

CDR3: CASRGAGLVTQYF
DNA: TGTGCCAGCCGGGGTGCAGGGCTGGTGACCCAGTACTTC
size: .
J: TRBJ2-5
D: .
V: TRBV21-1

CDR3: CASSLGLAGGRAYF
DNA: TGTGCCAGCAGTCTGGGACTAGCGGGGGGGCGTGCATACTTC
size: few
J: TRBJ2-7
D: TRBD2
V: TRBV27

CDR3: CASSPRLAGGTDTQYF
DNA: TGTGCCAGCAGCCCTAGACTAGCGGGAGGCACAGATACGCAGTATTTT
size: .
J: TRBJ2-3
D: TRBD2
V: TRBV11-2

CDR3: CASSSKTGTGYEQYF
DNA: TGTGCCAGCAGTTCCAAGACAGGGACGGGCTACGAGCAGTACTTC
size: .
J: TRBJ2-7
D: TRBD1
V: TRBV28

CDR3: CASSPGAATEAFF
DNA: TGTGCCAGCTCACCCGGGGCGGCCACTGAAGCTTTCTTT
size: .
J: TRBJ1-1
D: .
V: TRBV18

CDR3: CASSLVAGIGRYEQYF
DNA: TGTGCCAGCAGCTTAGTGGCAGGGATTGGCCGCTACGAGCAGTACTTC
size: .
J: TRBJ2-7
D: .
V: TRBV11-2

CDR3: CASSPRSTANEQFF
DNA: TGTGCCAGCAGCCCCCGGTCCACGGCCAATGAGCAGTTCTTC
size: .
J: TRBJ2-1
D: .
V: TRBV7-6

CDR3: CASSLDHYRGAGYEQYF
DNA: TGTGCCAGCAGCTTAGACCATTACAGGGGCGCTGGCTACGAGCAGTACTTC
size: .
J: TRBJ2-7
D: TRBD1
V: TRBV7-9

CDR3: CASSQMPNEQFF
DNA: TGTGCCAGCAGTCAAATGCCCAATGAGCAGTTCTTC
size: .
J: TRBJ2-1
D: .
V: TRBV5-4

CDR3: CASSLDPYRASYEQYF
DNA: TGTGCCAGCAGCTTAGACCCTTACAGGGCCTCCTACGAGCAGTACTTC
size: .
J: TRBJ2-7
D: .
V: TRBV7-2

CDR3: CASSPRLAVNTDTQYF
DNA: TGTGCCAGCAGCCCTCGACTAGCGGTAAACACAGATACGCAGTATTTT
size: .
J: TRBJ2-3
D: TRBD2
V: TRBV5-6

CDR3: CASSSGPWGGGETQYF
DNA: TGTGCCAGCAGTTCCGGGCCTTGGGGAGGGGGGGAGACCCAGTACTTC
size: .
J: TRBJ2-5
D: .
V: TRBV27

CDR3: CASSLNGGGNTIYF
DNA: TGTGCCAGCAGTTTGAACGGAGGGGGAAACACCATATATTTT
size: .
J: TRBJ1-3
D: .
V: TRBV27

CDR3: CASSKGQGTGANVLTF
DNA: TGTGCCAGTAGTAAGGGACAGGGGACTGGGGCCAACGTCCTGACTTTC
size: .
J: TRBJ2-6
D: TRBD1
V: TRBV19

CDR3: CASRSQGGSTGELFF
DNA: TGTGCCAGCAGATCACAGGGGGGAAGTACCGGGGAGCTGTTTTTT
size: .
J: TRBJ2-2
D: TRBD1
V: TRBV6-1

CDR3: CASSSGLAAGANVLTF
DNA: TGCGCCAGCAGCAGCGGACTAGCGGCTGGGGCCAACGTCCTGACTTTC
size: .
J: TRBJ2-6
D: TRBD2
V: TRBV5-1

CDR3: CSVEAPETSLETQYF
DNA: TGCAGCGTTGAAGCCCCCGAGACTAGTTTAGAGACCCAGTACTTC
size: .
J: TRBJ2-5
D: .
V: TRBV29-1

CDR3: CASSPTGADGYTF
DNA: TGTGCCAGCAGCCCGACGGGGGCTGACGGCTACACCTTC
size: few
J: TRBJ1-2
D: .
V: TRBV6-5

CDR3: CASRIAGAKAGELFF
DNA: TGCGCCAGCAGGATAGCGGGAGCAAAGGCCGGGGAGCTGTTTTTT
size: .
J: TRBJ2-2
D: TRBD2
V: TRBV4-1

CDR3: CASSNAGENTGELFF
DNA: TGTGCCAGTAGTAACGCAGGGGAGAACACCGGGGAGCTGTTTTTT
size: .
J: TRBJ2-2
D: .
V: TRBV19

CDR3: CASRPRDFYEQYF
DNA: TGTGCCAGCAGACCCCGGGACTTCTACGAGCAGTACTTC
size: once
J: TRBJ2-7
D: .
V: TRBV6-5